This T cell receptor (beta chain) was found in a study of radiation and T cells in renal cell carcinoma. Sequencing was performed with immunoSEQ multiplex PCR; in TCRdb, only in-frame clones are kept and a portion is missing. The data show some 100,000 clones, with 82% seen just once and 5% to 7.5% held by the top ten. A few counts support this clone. Time point of the sample: baseline pretreatment blood. Treatment in this sample: 15 Gy SBRT to primary tumor, nephrectomy 4 weeks later. Germline lookup yields CDR1 LNHDA and CDR2 SQIVND (reference sequence). The CDR3 is 15 amino acids. V lost 1 base to trimming and J lost 7 bases, with 14 bases between them.

The sample consisted of blood, taken from a patient whose treatment included radiotherapy and nephrectomy. The chain links TRBV19 to TRBJ1-5; D is unresolved. The source is a man in his 60s with renal cell carcinoma. The CDR3 nucleotides read TGTGCCAGTAGTATAGGTCGCAGCCCGGGGCAGCCCCAGCATTTT. Translated: CASSIGRSPGQPQHF. Full variable domain (missing parts from reference TRBV19 and TRBJ1-5): DGGITQSPKYLFRKEGQNVTLSCEQNLNHDAMYWYRQDPGQGLRLIYYSQIVNDFQKGDIAEGYSVSREKKESFPLTVTSAQKNPTAFYLCASSIGRSPGQPQHFGDGTRLSIL.